What follows are 2 T cell receptor beta chains derived from one specimen sequenced in a study of blood T cell repertoires in COVID-19. Clones were sequenced by immunoSEQ multiplex PCR, and TCRdb holds only the in-frame ones, with some missing. The data show about 120,000 clones, less than 95% seen once. Sequencing was performed on peripheral blood. The receptors stem from a human donor with active COVID-19. The donor label of this sample is uncertain.

The chain is built from TRBV5-4 and TRBJ2-7, with TRBD2 matching over 9 bases. Germline CDR1 is SGHNT and CDR2 is YYREEE (reference sequence). This CDR3 is built from 15 residues. Unmatched junction bases numbered 9, after V lost 5 bases and J lost 3 bases. Here the CDR3 reads CASSFISGGLYEQYF. The CDR3 DNA reads as TGTGCCAGCAGTTTCATTAGCGGGGGCCTCTACGAGCAGTACTTC.

The V call is TRBV14, the J call TRBJ2-7; D is possibly TRBD2 (6 bases). The ends were cut back, 0 bases at V and 2 bases at J, with 14 bases in the middle. The length of the CDR3 is 16 residues. Germline lookup yields CDR1 SGHDN and CDR2 FVKESK. CDR3 amino acids: CASSQDRGSLPYEQYF. In nucleotides, the CDR3 is TGTGCCAGCAGCCAAGATCGGGGGAGTCTCCCCTACGAGCAGTACTTC.